The present TCR beta chain was sequenced within a study of T cell responses to AZD1222 COVID-19 vaccine. On the study more broadly: Second-dose schedules of about 4 or about 12 weeks were combined. Regarding the study as a whole: The study identified only a handful of AZD1222 recipients as seropositive at baseline. Spike-specific TCR depth and breadth grew after two AZD1222 doses.

Clones were sequenced by immunoSEQ multiplex PCR, and TCRdb holds only the in-frame ones, with some missing. The table has 100,000 or so clones, roughly 87% seen once. CDR1 and CDR2 from the germline V gene are MNHEY and SMNVEV (reference sequence). V gave up 10 bases and J gave up 4 bases, with 16 bases separating them. The CDR3 consists of 13 residues. This clone appeared a single time. Its target is not known. This chain links TRBV27 with TRBJ2-5; D is perhaps TRBD2 (6 bases). This sample comprised peripheral blood, obtained on day 0 of AZD1222 vaccination. This receptor was identified in an adult in good health. The CDR3 DNA reads TGTGCCACCCTCCGTCAGGGAGGAGAGACCCAGTACTTC. It encodes CATLRQGGETQYF.